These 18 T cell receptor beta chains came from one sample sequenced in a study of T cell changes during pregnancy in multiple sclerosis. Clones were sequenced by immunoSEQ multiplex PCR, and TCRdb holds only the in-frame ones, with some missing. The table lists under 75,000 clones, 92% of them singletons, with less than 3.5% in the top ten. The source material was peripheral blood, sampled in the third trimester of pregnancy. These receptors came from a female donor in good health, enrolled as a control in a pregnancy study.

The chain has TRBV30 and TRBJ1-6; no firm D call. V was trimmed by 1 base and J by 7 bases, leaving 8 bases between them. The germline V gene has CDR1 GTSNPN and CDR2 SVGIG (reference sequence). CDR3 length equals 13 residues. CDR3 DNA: TGTGCCTGGAGTGGAGGGATAAATTCACCCCTCCACTTT. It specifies CAWSGGINSPLHF.

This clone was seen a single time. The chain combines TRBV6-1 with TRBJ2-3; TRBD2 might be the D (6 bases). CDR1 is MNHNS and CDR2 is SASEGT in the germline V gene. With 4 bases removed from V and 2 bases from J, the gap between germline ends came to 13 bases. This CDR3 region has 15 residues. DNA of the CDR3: TGTGCCAGCAGTGTGGGGGGTCCCCACACAGATACGCAGTATTTT. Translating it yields CASSVGGPHTDTQYF.

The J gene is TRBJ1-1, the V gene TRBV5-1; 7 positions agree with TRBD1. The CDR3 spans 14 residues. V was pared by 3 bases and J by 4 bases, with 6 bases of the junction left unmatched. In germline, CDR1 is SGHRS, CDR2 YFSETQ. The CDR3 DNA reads TGCGCCAGCAGCTCCGACAGGGCGGCCACTGAAGCTTTCTTT. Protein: CASSSDRAATEAFF.

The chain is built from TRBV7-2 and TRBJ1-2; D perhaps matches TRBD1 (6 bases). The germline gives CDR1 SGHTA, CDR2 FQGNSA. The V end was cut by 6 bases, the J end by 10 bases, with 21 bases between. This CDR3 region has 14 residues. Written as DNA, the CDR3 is TGTGCCAGCAGGCCTGACAGGATTACTTCTACCTACACCTTC. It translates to CASRPDRITSTYTF.

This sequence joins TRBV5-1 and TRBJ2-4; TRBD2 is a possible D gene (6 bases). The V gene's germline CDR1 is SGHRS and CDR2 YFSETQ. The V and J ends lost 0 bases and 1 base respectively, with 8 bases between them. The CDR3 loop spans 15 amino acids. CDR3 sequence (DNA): TGCGCCAGCAGCTTGGCGGGAGAGGCCAAAAACATTCAGTACTTC. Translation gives CASSLAGEAKNIQYF.

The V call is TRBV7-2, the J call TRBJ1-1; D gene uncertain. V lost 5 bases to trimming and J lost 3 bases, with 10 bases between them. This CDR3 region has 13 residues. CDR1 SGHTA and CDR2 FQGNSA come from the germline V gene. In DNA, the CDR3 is TGTGCCAGCAGCGTAATCCAGGACACTGAAGCTTTCTTT. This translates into CASSVIQDTEAFF. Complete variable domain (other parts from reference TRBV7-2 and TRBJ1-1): GAGVSQSPSNKVTEKGKDVELRCDPISGHTALYWYRQSLGQGLEFLIYFQGNSAPDKSGLPSDRFSAERTGGSVSTLTIQRTQQEDSAVYLCASSVIQDTEAFFGQGTRLTVV.

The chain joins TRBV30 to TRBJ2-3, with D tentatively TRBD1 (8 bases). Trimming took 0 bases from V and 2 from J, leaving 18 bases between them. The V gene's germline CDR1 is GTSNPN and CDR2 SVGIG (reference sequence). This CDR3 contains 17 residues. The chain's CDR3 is CAWSVPGGQGLTDTQYF. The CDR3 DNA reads TGTGCCTGGAGTGTACCGGGAGGACAGGGCCTCACAGATACGCAGTATTTT.

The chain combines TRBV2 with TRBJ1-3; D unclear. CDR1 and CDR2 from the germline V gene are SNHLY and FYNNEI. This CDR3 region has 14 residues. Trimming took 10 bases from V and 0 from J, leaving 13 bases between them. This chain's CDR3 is CANLDRASGNTIYF. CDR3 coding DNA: TGTGCCAACCTAGACCGAGCCTCTGGAAACACCATATATTTT.

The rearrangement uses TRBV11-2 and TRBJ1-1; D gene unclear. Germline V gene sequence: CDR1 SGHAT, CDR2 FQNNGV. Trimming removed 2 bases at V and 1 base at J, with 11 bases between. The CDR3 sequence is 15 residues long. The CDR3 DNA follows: TGTGCCAGCAGCTTAACCCCAGACAAGAACACTGAAGCTTTCTTT. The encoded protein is CASSLTPDKNTEAFF.

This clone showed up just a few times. CDR3 amino acids: CASSERQRGGYTF. In DNA, the CDR3 is TGTGCCAGCAGTGAACGGCAGCGTGGGGGCTACACCTTC. The rearrangement uses TRBV2 and TRBJ1-2, with D unclear. Germline lookup yields CDR1 SNHLY and CDR2 FYNNEI. The germline V and J ends were trimmed by 2 bases and 8 bases, with 12 bases remaining between them. The CDR3 totals 13 residues.

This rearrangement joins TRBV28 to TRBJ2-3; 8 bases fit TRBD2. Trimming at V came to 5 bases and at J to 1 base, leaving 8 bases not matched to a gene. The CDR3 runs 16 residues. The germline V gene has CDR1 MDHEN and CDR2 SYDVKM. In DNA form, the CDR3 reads TGTGCCAGCAGTGGCCGGAGCGGGAGCGGCACAGATACGCAGTATTTT. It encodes CASSGRSGSGTDTQYF. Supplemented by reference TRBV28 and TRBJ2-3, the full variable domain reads DVKVTQSSRYLVKRTGEKVFLECVQDMDHENMFWYRQDPGLGLRLIYFSYDVKMKEKGDIPEGYSVSREKKERFSLILESASTNQTSMYLCASSGRSGSGTDTQYFGPGTRLTVL.

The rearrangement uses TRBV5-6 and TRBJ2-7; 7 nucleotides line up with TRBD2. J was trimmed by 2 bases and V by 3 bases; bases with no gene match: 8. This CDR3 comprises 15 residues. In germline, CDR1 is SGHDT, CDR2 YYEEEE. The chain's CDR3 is CASSWGLGGAYEQYF. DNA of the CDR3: TGTGCCAGCAGCTGGGGGTTGGGGGGGGCCTACGAGCAGTACTTC.

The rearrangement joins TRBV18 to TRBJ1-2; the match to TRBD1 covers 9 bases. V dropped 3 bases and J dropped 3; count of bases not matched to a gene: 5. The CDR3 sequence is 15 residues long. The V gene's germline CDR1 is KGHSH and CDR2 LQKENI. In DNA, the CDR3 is TGTGCCAGCTCACCGGTGGACAGGGGCGACTATGGCTACACCTTC. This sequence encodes CASSPVDRGDYGYTF.

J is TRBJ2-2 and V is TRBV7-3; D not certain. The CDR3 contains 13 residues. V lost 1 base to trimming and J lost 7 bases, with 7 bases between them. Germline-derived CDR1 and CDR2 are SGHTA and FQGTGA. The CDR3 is CASSLSSSGELFF. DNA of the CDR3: TGTGCCAGCAGCTTAAGTTCGAGCGGGGAGCTGTTTTTT.

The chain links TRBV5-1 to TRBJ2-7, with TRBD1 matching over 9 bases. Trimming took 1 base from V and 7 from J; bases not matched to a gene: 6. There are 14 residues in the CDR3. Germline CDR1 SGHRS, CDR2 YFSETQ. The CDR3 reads CASSLHGTGSEQYF. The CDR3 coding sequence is TGCGCCAGCAGCTTGCACGGGACAGGGTCTGAGCAGTACTTC.

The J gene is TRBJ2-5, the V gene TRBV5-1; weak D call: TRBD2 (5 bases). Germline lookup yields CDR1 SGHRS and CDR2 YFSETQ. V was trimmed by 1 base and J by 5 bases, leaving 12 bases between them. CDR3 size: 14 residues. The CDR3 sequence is CASSLTRPGETQYF. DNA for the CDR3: TGCGCCAGCAGCTTGACTAGGCCGGGTGAGACCCAGTACTTC.

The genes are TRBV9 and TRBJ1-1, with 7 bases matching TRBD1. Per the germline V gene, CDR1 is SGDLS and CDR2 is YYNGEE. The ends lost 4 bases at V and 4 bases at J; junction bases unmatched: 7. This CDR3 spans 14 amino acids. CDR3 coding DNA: TGTGCCAGCAGCCCCCGGACAGGCTTCACTGAAGCTTTCTTT. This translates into CASSPRTGFTEAFF.

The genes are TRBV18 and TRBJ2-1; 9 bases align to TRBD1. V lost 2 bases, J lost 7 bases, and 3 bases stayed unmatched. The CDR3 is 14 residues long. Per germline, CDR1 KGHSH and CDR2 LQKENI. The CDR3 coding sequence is TGTGCCAGCTCACCAAGGACAGGGGAAAATGAGCAGTTCTTC. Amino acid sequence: CASSPRTGENEQFF.